This TCR beta chain was sequenced during a study of CD8+CD57+ T cells in acquired aplastic anemia (dated by TCRdb to between 2018 and 2020). For the wider study: DNA extracted from sorted CD4+ and CD8+ cells had a mean of about 3.2 ug, with a range of roughly 0.18 to 27.4 ug. CD8+CD57+ expansion was defined as frequency above the mean frequency observed in healthy subjects. What the study reported, not specific to this receptor: Fewer than 35 CD8+ CDR3 sequences were found to be shared between patients and controls, but these sequences appeared to be highly expressed in patients and within the immunodominant clones of the patients. Patients and healthy controls showed no significant difference in CD8+ Simpson's diversity (P=0.060).

Expansion of CD8+CD57+ cells had been shown by flow cytometry in the patients chosen for sequencing. Severe acquired aplastic anemia was diagnosed in all patients according to International Study of Aplastic Anemia and Agranulocytosis and Camitta criteria. No patient had received any therapy when blood was sampled. In the study, sorted CD4+ and CD8+ blood T cells from patients with severe aplastic anemia and from healthy subjects underwent deep sequencing of TCR repertoires. Patients were enrolled in the USA under clinicaltrials.gov protocols 00001620, 01623167, 00001397, 00071045, 00081523 and 00961064. Ficoll-Paque density gradient centrifugation was used to isolate peripheral blood mononuclear cells. Before DNA was extracted, CD4+ and CD8+ T cells were sorted using either FACS or magnetic beads. With regard to this clonotype: Its specific antigen is unknown. No per-base quality is available; no much larger clone lies one base away.

The V and J ends are trimmed by 5 bases and 6 bases, leaving 16 bases between them. The CDR3 covers 14 residues, taking in both the cysteine and the phenylalanine. The retained sequence is limited to the CDR3, 42 bases, with the frame set at the first base. CDR1 LNHNV and CDR2 YYDKDF are derived from the germline V gene (reference sequence). TCR beta VDJ combination and CDR3 sequence profiling used genomic DNA as the template. TCR repertoire sequencing was run on an Illumina HiSeq 2000. In the original analysis: Repertoires were assessed using TRBV/TRBJ rearrangement plots, CDR3 size and DJ length profiles, and Simpson's diversity index. The most abundant DNA sequence in the deep sequencing data was taken as the immunodominant clone. CDR3 amino acid sequences were checked for sharing between subjects and were compared against published repertoires and the VDJdb database. Through fastp at Q25 and MiXCR, TCRdb rebuilt clones from the public reads, retaining in-frame beta chains. Every CDR3 protein is listed once, alongside the most common genes and DNA of its rows. TCRdb, not the original authors, processed these V and J calls. For this sample the table gives around 200,000 distinct CDR3 sequences, of which around 50% were detected only once. Over 10% of the sample goes to the ten largest clones.

Sequences were obtained from sorted CD4+, CD8+, or CD8+CD57+ T cells (not recorded which) from PBMCs. This sequence was found in a human donor with aplastic anemia. The rearrangement combines TRBV15 with TRBJ1-2, with no D gene named confidently. CDR3 reads: CATSPQVGSDGYTF. The DNA sequence is given as TGTGCCACCAGCCCACAAGTTGGATCTGATGGCTACACCTTC. The variable domain in full, with residues beyond the CDR3 obtained from the reference TRBV15 and TRBJ1-2 genes, is DAMVIQNPRYQVTQFGKPVTLSCSQTLNHNVMYWYQQKSSQAPKLLFHYYDKDFNNEADTPDNFQSRRPNTSFCFLDIRSPGLGDTAMYLCATSPQVGSDGYTFGSGTRLTVV.